Listed here are 3 T cell receptor beta chains from one sample, sequenced in a study of blood T cell repertoires in COVID-19. The assay was immunoSEQ multiplex PCR, and TCRdb's table has in-frame clones only and misses some. The sample lists about 69,000 clones; 85% were seen once. Sequenced input: peripheral blood. These receptors all come from a man aged 80 or over with acute or convalescent COVID-19.

The chain employs TRBV6-6 and TRBJ1-2, with D unresolved. V was trimmed by 0 bases and J by 2 bases, leaving 13 bases between them. The germline gives CDR1 MNHNY, CDR2 SVGAGI (reference sequence). The CDR3 spans 16 residues. The CDR3 sequence is CASSYSQALSNYGYTF. The CDR3 nucleotides read TGTGCCAGCAGTTACTCGCAGGCGCTCTCGAACTATGGCTACACCTTC.

The chain combines TRBV9 with TRBJ1-1; D is unresolved. Germline V gene data show CDR1 as SGDLS and CDR2 as YYNGEE. CDR3 size: 13 residues. V lost 4 bases to trimming and J lost 3 bases, with 10 bases between them. DNA of the CDR3: TGTGCCAGCAGCTTCGAACGAGACACTGAAGCTTTCTTT. This translates into CASSFERDTEAFF.

The chain links TRBV5-1 to TRBJ2-7; TRBD1 is a possible D gene (6 bases). V lost 4 bases and J 5 bases, leaving 16 bases between the germline ends. Germline CDR1 SGHRS, CDR2 YFSETQ. This CDR3 is built from 14 residues. The chain's CDR3 is CASSTVAGDNEQYF. The CDR3 DNA reads TGCGCCAGCAGCACTGTCGCAGGGGACAACGAGCAGTACTTC.